This T cell receptor beta chain was observed in a study of PD-1 blockade in classical Hodgkin lymphoma. The CDR3 sequence is 17 residues long. After removal of 3 bases from V and 5 bases from J, the junction contained 8 bases not matched to a gene. From germline, CDR1 is MNHNS and CDR2 SASEGT. Clones were read by immunoSEQ multiplex PCR, and TCRdb kept only the in-frame ones, dropping some. The sample records about 27,000 clones, about 72% being singletons. Described time point: cycle 4 day 1 (C4D1), after 6 weeks of nivolumab. Relapses following autologous stem cell transplantation were seen in all patients, with brentuximab vedotin exposure varying. Classifying best responses yielded complete response, partial response or progressive disease.

The sequence was obtained from a human donor with classical Hodgkin lymphoma. The input for sequencing was peripheral blood mononuclear cells (PBMCs), taken before the fourth cycle of nivolumab. The chain employs TRBV6-1 and TRBJ2-1, with 12 nucleotides matching TRBD1. The CDR3 DNA reads TGTGCCAGCAGTGACCTGGCCGGGACAGGGGGCAACAATGAGCAGTTCTTC. Translating it yields CASSDLAGTGGNNEQFF.